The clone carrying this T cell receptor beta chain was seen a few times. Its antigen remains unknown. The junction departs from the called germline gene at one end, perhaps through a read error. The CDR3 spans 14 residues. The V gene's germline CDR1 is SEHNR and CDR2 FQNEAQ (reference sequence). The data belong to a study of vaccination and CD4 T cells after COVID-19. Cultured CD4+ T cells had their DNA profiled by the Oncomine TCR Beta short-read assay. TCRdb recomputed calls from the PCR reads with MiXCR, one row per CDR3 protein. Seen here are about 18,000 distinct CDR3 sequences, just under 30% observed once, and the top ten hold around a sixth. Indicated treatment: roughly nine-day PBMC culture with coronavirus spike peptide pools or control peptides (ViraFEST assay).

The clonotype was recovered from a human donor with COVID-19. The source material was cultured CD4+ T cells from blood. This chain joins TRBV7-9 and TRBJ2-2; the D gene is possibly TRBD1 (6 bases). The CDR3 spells CASRLGGNTGELFF. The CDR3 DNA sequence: TGTGCCAGCAGGTTAGGGGGGAACACCGGGGAGCTGTTTTTT.